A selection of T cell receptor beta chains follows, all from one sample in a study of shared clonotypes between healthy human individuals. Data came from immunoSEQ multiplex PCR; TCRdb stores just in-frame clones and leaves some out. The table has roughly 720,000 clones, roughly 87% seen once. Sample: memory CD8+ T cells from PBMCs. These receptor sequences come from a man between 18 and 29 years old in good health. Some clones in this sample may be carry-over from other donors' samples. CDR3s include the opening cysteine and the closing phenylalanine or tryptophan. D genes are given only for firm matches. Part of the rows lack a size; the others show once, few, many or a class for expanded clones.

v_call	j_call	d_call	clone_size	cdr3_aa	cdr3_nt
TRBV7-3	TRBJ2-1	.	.	CASSLGVSHDEQFF	TGTGCCAGCAGCTTAGGGGTTAGTCACGATGAGCAGTTCTTC
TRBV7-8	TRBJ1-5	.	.	CASSLVNTDYSNQPQHF	TGTGCCAGCAGCTTAGTTAATACAGATTATAGCAATCAGCCCCAGCATTTT
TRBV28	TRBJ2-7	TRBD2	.	CASSSWGEGPYEQYF	TGTGCCAGCAGTTCGTGGGGGGAGGGCCCCTACGAGCAGTACTTC
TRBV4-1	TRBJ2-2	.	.	CASWAGTGELFF	TGCGCCAGCTGGGCCGGGACCGGGGAGCTGTTTTTT
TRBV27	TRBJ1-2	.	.	CASSFAGALGYTF	TGTGCCAGCAGTTTCGCAGGGGCATTGGGCTACACCTTC
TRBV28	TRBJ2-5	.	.	CASSSRGFEETQYF	TGTGCCAGCAGTTCCAGGGGATTCGAAGAGACCCAGTACTTC
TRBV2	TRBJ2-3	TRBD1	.	CASSTGGWTDTQYF	TGTGCCAGCAGTACAGGGGGCTGGACAGATACGCAGTATTTT
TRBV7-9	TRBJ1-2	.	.	CASSLVGSNYGYTF	TGTGCCAGCAGCTTAGTAGGCTCTAACTATGGCTACACCTTC
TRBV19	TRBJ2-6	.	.	CASSIWGSGANVLTF	TGTGCCAGTAGTATTTGGGGCTCTGGGGCCAACGTCCTGACTTTC
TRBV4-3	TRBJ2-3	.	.	CASSQDGGEGILKDTQYF	TGCGCCAGCAGCCAAGATGGGGGAGAGGGCATACTAAAAGATACGCAGTATTTT
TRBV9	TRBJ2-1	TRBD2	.	CASSVERGGLAGVSYNEQFF	TGTGCCAGCAGCGTAGAGAGGGGAGGTTTGGCGGGAGTTTCCTACAATGAGCAGTTCTTC
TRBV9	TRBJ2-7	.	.	CASSVEDKPGGYEQYF	TGTGCCAGCAGCGTAGAAGACAAACCCGGGGGCTACGAGCAGTACTTC
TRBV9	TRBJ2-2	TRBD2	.	CASSEGRTSGLNTGELFF	TGTGCCAGCAGCGAGGGGAGGACTAGCGGGCTGAACACCGGGGAGCTGTTTTTT
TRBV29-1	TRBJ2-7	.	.	CSVAGGGGKTSLSSYEQYF	TGCAGCGTAGCCGGGGGAGGGGGTAAAACCTCCCTCAGCTCCTACGAGCAGTACTTC
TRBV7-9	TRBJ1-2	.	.	CASSFGSNYGYTF	TGTGCCAGCAGCTTTGGCAGTAACTATGGCTACACCTTC
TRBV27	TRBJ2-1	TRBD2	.	CASNKREGPYNEQFF	TGTGCCAGCAACAAGCGGGAGGGCCCCTACAATGAGCAGTTCTTC
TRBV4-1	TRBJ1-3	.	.	CASSQVDGPFSRGGNTIYF	TGCGCCAGCAGCCAAGTTGACGGGCCATTCTCAAGAGGTGGAAACACCATATATTTT
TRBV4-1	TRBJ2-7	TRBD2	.	CASSPQLALSYEQYF	TGCGCCAGCAGTCCCCAACTAGCGCTCTCCTACGAGCAGTACTTC
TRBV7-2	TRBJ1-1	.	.	CASSAGSRVYTEAFF	TGTGCCAGCAGCGCGGGGTCCAGGGTTTACACTGAAGCTTTCTTT
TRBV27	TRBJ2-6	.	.	CASSLRIYSGANVLTF	TGTGCCAGCAGTTTAAGGATCTATTCTGGGGCCAACGTCCTGACTTTC
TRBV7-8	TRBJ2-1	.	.	CASSLILADSYNEQFF	TGTGCCAGCAGCTTAATACTTGCGGACTCCTACAATGAGCAGTTCTTC
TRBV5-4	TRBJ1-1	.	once	CASLDSLGTEAFF	TGTGCCAGCCTGGACAGTTTGGGGACTGAAGCTTTCTTT
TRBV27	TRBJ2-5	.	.	CASSEGLYNFSFGETQYF	TGTGCCAGCAGTGAGGGCCTCTACAATTTCTCATTCGGAGAGACCCAGTACTTC
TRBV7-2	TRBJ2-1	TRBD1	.	CASSLGGTGNEQFF	TGTGCCAGCAGCTTAGGTGGGACAGGGAATGAGCAGTTCTTC
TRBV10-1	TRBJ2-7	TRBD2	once	CASERLAGKQYEQYF	TGCGCCAGCGAAAGACTAGCGGGAAAACAGTACGAGCAGTACTTC
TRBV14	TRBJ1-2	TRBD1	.	CASSGRTGNYGYTF	TGTGCCAGCAGCGGCCGGACAGGGAACTATGGCTACACCTTC
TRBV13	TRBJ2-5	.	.	CASSPAPSETQYF	TGTGCCAGCAGCCCCGCCCCCTCGGAGACCCAGTACTTC
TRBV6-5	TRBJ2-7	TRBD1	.	CASSYGTGAAYEQYF	TGTGCCAGCAGTTATGGGACAGGGGCGGCCTACGAGCAGTACTTC
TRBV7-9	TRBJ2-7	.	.	CASSLALARSSYEQYF	TGTGCCAGCAGCTTAGCTTTGGCGAGAAGCTCCTACGAGCAGTACTTC
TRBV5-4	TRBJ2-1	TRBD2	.	CASAGLAGDEQFF	TGTGCCAGCGCGGGACTAGCGGGAGATGAGCAGTTCTTC
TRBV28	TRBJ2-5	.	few	CASSLGTHKVQYF	TGTGCCAGCAGTTTGGGGACCCACAAGGTCCAGTACTTC
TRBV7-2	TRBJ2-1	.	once	CASSSHYRDSGFF	TGTGCCAGCAGCTCTCACTACCGGGACTCAGGGTTCTTC
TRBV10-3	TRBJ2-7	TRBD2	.	CAISEGGVGRAEYEQYF	TGTGCCATCAGTGAGGGTGGGGTCGGGAGGGCGGAATACGAGCAGTACTTC
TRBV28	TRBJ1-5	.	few	CASSSTYSNQPQHF	TGTGCCAGCAGTTCAACCTATAGCAATCAGCCCCAGCATTTT
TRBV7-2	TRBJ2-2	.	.	CASSPRLALNTGELFF	TGTGCCAGCAGCCCCCGCCTAGCGCTGAACACCGGGGAGCTGTTTTTT